This TCR beta chain was identified during a study of Ad26.COV2.S vaccination and SARS-CoV-2 variants. Study at large: Ad26.COV2.S, an intramuscular injection, was given once or twice 56 days apart. Study results and limitations: Vaccine and placebo recipients had comparable breadth of non-spike TCRs.

Described treatment: roughly 18 received Ad26.COV2.S at low or high dose, single or two shots; roughly five received placebo; per-sample allocation not given. The samples were gathered on day 63 after the first injection of vaccine or placebo. Clones were read by immunoSEQ multiplex PCR, and TCRdb kept only the in-frame ones, dropping some. The sample has 440,000 or so clones, roughly nine tenths seen once. About this clone: Its antigen is as yet unknown.

The sequencing used peripheral blood, collected in a trial of Ad26.COV2.S vaccine versus placebo. This TCR was recovered from a person between 18 and 60 years old who received the Ad26.COV2.S COVID-19 vaccine or a placebo.

This chain's CDR3 is CASSLDRVDEKLFF. In nucleotides, the CDR3 is TGTGCCAGCAGCTTAGACAGGGTTGATGAAAAACTGTTTTTT. This chain joins TRBV7-9 and TRBJ1-4; TRBD1 might be the D (6 bases). Germline V gives CDR1 SEHNR, CDR2 FQNEAQ (reference sequence). The CDR3 consists of 14 residues. The germline V and J ends were trimmed by 1 base and 6 bases, with 9 bases remaining between them.